This TCR beta chain emerged from a study of a mutant IDH1 vaccine in newly diagnosed glioma. The overall study: Treated patients had a mean age of approximately 40 years and an approximately 62% male, approximately 38% female split. Study-level findings and limits: Vaccination elicited immune responses in roughly 93% of patients. Among top peripheral T cell clonotypes, changes seemed unrelated to pseudoprogression.

Comments on this clone: Its antigen remains unidentified.

Profiled with immunoSEQ multiplex PCR; TCRdb holds only in-frame clones, not every one. This sample carries some 30,000 clones, approximately 77% of them seen once, and the ten largest clones take 15%. As to time point: week 35, safety follow-up. Alongside topical imiquimod, each dose of vaccine comprised 300 ug of mutant IDH1 20-mer peptide. Eight vaccine doses were administered to patients at weeks 1, 3, 5, 7, 11, 15, 19 and 23. Germline V gene sequence: CDR1 MNHNY, CDR2 SVGAGI (reference sequence). The CDR3 runs 12 residues. V shed 10 bases, J shed 7 bases, and the junction held 10 bases outside the gene matches.

The clonotype was recovered from a man aged 25-45 years with glioma. The rearrangement uses TRBV6-6 and TRBJ2-7; 7 bases fit TRBD2. The sample in question was PBMCs, obtained from a glioma patient whose treatment included an IDH1 peptide vaccine. The CDR3 DNA reads as TGTGCCACCTCAGGGAGGGAGGTAGAGCAGTACTTC. This encodes CATSGREVEQYF.